The 5 T cell receptor beta chains in this list originate from one sample, sequenced in a study of T cells in Graves' hyperthyroidism and ophthalmopathy. Amplified TCR beta CDR3 regions derived from RNA transcripts. The study used the HTBI primer set for a first-round RT-PCR of the TCR CDR3. TCRdb used MiXCR to reprocess the multiplex PCR reads, holding one entry per CDR3 protein. The table records 550,000 to 800,000 distinct CDR3 sequences, 15% to 20% of them present only once. Sequencing used blood. All receptors come from a man aged 45-65 years with Graves' hyperthyroidism.

This clonotype was seen ten or more times. The chain has TRBV12-3 or TRBV12-4 and TRBJ2-1, with 8 bases aligning to TRBD2. Trimming removed 7 bases from V and 6 bases from J; junction bases left unmatched: 5. The CDR3 consists of 13 residues. The CDR3 loop is CASKSSGTNEQFF. The CDR3, as DNA: TGTGCCAGCAAAAGTAGCGGGACCAATGAGCAGTTCTTC.

In its sample, this clonotype was seen a few times. The chain couples TRBV27 to TRBJ2-1; no clear D gene. The CDR3 extends over 14 amino acids. Trimming took off 2 bases at V and 7 bases at J, with 12 bases between the two ends. Germline V gives CDR1 MNHEY, CDR2 SMNVEV (reference sequence). The CDR3 DNA sequence: TGTGCCAGCAGTTTACGGGCGAAGGGTAATGAGCAGTTCTTC. Translation: CASSLRAKGNEQFF.

In its sample, this clonotype was seen many times. The V and J genes are TRBV10-3 and TRBJ1-6; D gene unclear. From germline, CDR1 is ENHRY and CDR2 SYGVKD. The CDR3 extends over 12 amino acids. Trimming took 2 bases from V and 14 from J, leaving 10 bases between them. The CDR3 DNA reads TGTGCCATCAGTGAGGGCCCCGCGGCCCTCCACTTT. Translating it yields CAISEGPAALHF.

Comments on this clonotype: This may be a read error, as it is one base from a much larger clone. The chain uses TRBV2 and TRBJ2-3; TRBD2 aligns across 7 bases. This CDR3 is 14 amino acids long. V dropped 7 bases and J dropped 2; count of bases not matched to a gene: 6. Looked up from germline, CDR1 is SNHLY and CDR2 is FYNNEI. This chain's CDR3 is CASKRDRITDTQYF. The CDR3 DNA is TGTGCCAGCAAGCGGGACCGGATCACAGATACGCAGTATTTT.

There are a few counts of this clonotype. The chain links TRBV6-2 or TRBV6-3 to TRBJ2-2, with no clear D. Germline-derived CDR1 and CDR2 are MNHEY and SVGEGT. The CDR3 spans 18 residues. V lost 0 bases, J lost 1 base, and 15 bases lay in between. CDR3 amino acids: CASSYSSVGAKNTGELFF. The CDR3 DNA reads as TGTGCCAGCAGTTACTCGAGCGTAGGAGCTAAGAACACCGGGGAGCTGTTTTTT.